Shown below are 8 T cell receptor beta chains from a single sample sequenced in a study of cytomegalovirus exposure and HLA in healthy donors. 60 Vbeta and 13 Jbeta primers were used in PCR. TCRdb keeps only in-frame clones here, not all; method: immunoSEQ multiplex PCR. The repertoire includes some 150,000 clones, less than 65% of them detected once, and about 3% sits in the top ten. The specimen was PBMCs. These TCRs come from a woman in her 30s in good health and CMV-seropositive.

The chain uses TRBV30 and TRBJ1-2; D may be TRBD1 (5 bases). V gave up 2 bases and J gave up 3 bases, with 10 bases separating them. Germline-derived CDR1 and CDR2 are GTSNPN and SVGIG (reference sequence). This CDR3 comprises 13 residues. This CDR3 reads CAWSLGGYYGYTF. The DNA of the CDR3 is TGTGCCTGGAGTTTGGGGGGATACTATGGCTACACCTTC.

This clone was observed once. The chain links TRBV10-3 to TRBJ2-3; 7 bases fit TRBD1. CDR1 and CDR2 from the germline V gene are ENHRY and SYGVKD. The length of the CDR3 is 17 residues. After removal of 4 bases from V and 2 bases from J, the junction contained 12 bases not matched to a gene. The CDR3 DNA is TGTGCCATCAGTGCCCCCCCCGACAGGGCGACCACAGATACGCAGTATTTT. It yields the protein CAISAPPDRATTDTQYF.

This sequence joins TRBV9 and TRBJ1-2; 8 nucleotides align to TRBD1. V was pared by 5 bases and J by 8 bases, with 5 bases of the junction left unmatched. Germline V lookup: CDR1 SGDLS, CDR2 YYNGEE. This CDR3 contains 12 residues. In DNA form, the CDR3 reads TGTGCCAGCAGAGGACAGGGAGCGGGCTACACCTTC. This translates into CASRGQGAGYTF.

The chain recombines TRBV28 with TRBJ2-3; 9 bases are a match to TRBD2. The germline V gene encodes CDR1 MDHEN and CDR2 SYDVKM. CDR3 length equals 14 residues. V trimming: 6 bases; J trimming: 7 bases; junction bases outside the gene matches: 8. The CDR3 DNA is TGTGCCAGCAGAAATAGCGGGAGTGGGAATACGCAGTATTTT. Encoded protein: CASRNSGSGNTQYF. Using reference TRBV28 and TRBJ2-3 for the parts outside the CDR3, the full variable domain is DVKVTQSSRYLVKRTGEKVFLECVQDMDHENMFWYRQDPGLGLRLIYFSYDVKMKEKGDIPEGYSVSREKKERFSLILESASTNQTSMYLCASRNSGSGNTQYFGPGTRLTVL.

The chain links TRBV4-1 to TRBJ2-3; 7 positions agree with TRBD2. This CDR3 comprises 14 residues. CDR1 is MGHRA and CDR2 is YSYEKL in the germline V gene. The V and J ends lost 2 bases and 13 bases, in that order; junction bases with no gene match: 12. The CDR3 DNA is TGCGCCAGCAGCCAAAAAGGGTACGGGGGGAGGGAGTATTTT. It is translated as CASSQKGYGGREYF.

The chain combines TRBV19 with TRBJ1-6; D gene uncertain. The V gene's germline CDR1 is LNHDA and CDR2 SQIVND (reference sequence). This CDR3 has 15 amino acids. V was pared by 5 bases and J by 8 bases, with 16 bases between. CDR3 nucleotide sequence: TGTGCCAGTAGTCTCCCTAACGCTGTCGATTCACCCCTCCACTTT. Encoded protein: CASSLPNAVDSPLHF. The full variable domain, with the rest looked up from reference TRBV19 and TRBJ1-6, is DGGITQSPKYLFRKEGQNVTLSCEQNLNHDAMYWYRQDPGQGLRLIYYSQIVNDFQKGDIAEGYSVSREKKESFPLTVTSAQKNPTAFYLCASSLPNAVDSPLHFGNGTRLTVT.

This clone was recorded only once. The chain recombines TRBV28 with TRBJ1-1; possible D gene TRBD1, 6 bases. Germline V lookup: CDR1 MDHEN, CDR2 SYDVKM. This CDR3 comprises 17 residues. The V end was cut by 8 bases, the J end by 4 bases, with 26 bases between. The CDR3 here is CASGKQGYLLSPTEAFF. The CDR3 region has the DNA TGTGCCAGCGGAAAACAGGGATACCTTTTGAGCCCCACTGAAGCTTTCTTT.

The gene calls are TRBV27 and TRBJ2-7; D remains unclear. The V end was cut by 9 bases, the J end by 9 bases, with 9 bases between. This CDR3 comprises 9 residues. Germline CDR1 reads MNHEY; CDR2 reads SMNVEV (reference sequence). The CDR3 loop reads CARTVRQYF. CDR3 coding DNA: TGTGCCAGAACGGTGAGGCAGTACTTC.